This TCR beta chain emerged from a study of neoadjuvant anti-PD-1 for oral cavity cancer. Overall study context: Patients without progression got a fourth dose around day 43. Study-level findings and limits: Non-responders to neoadjuvant nivolumab had significantly more clonal PBMC T cells than responders.

This CDR3 has 13 amino acids. Trimming stripped 2 bases from V and 7 bases from J, with 11 bases between. Germline values: CDR1 MNHEY, CDR2 SMNVEV (reference sequence). Regarding this clone: The antigen remains unidentified.

PBMC libraries mostly used around 460 ng of input genomic DNA, with six replicates per sample. Assay: immunoSEQ multiplex PCR; the TCRdb copy retains only in-frame clones and omits some. Of 18,000 or so clones in the sample, around three quarters were seen once. The sample consisted of PBMCs, taken before nivolumab (anti-PD-1) treatment. The chain links TRBV27 to TRBJ1-2; no definite D call. The TCR was taken from a person between 40 and 85 years old with oral cavity squamous cell carcinoma. CDR3 residues: CASSLGGVTGYTF. In DNA form, the CDR3 reads TGTGCCAGCAGTTTAGGTGGGGTGACTGGCTACACCTTC.